This T cell receptor (beta chain) derives from a study of blood T cell repertoires in COVID-19. About the study: Researchers got acute and convalescent COVID-19 samples from the United States, Italy and Spain.

The method was immunoSEQ multiplex PCR; TCRdb's version includes in-frame clones alone and lacks a portion of them. The repertoire holds nearly 400,000 clones, with under 90% as singletons. The germline gives CDR1 KGHSH, CDR2 LQKENI. The CDR3 runs to 15 residues. J was trimmed by 4 bases and V by 4 bases; bases with no gene match: 5. Participants' own reports of clinical history determined their cohort assignment. The sequencing input was PBMCs or T cells enriched from blood (not recorded which). The chain is built from TRBV18 and TRBJ2-2; 8 positions agree with TRBD1. The sequence came from a woman in her twenties or thirties who had recovered from COVID-19. CDR3 DNA: TGTGCCAGCTCACGGTCAGGGGGCGGCACCGGGGAGCTGTTTTTT. Residues: CASSRSGGGTGELFF.